The 18 T cell receptor beta chains below were found in one sample sequenced in a study of PD-1 blockade in classical Hodgkin lymphoma (dated by TCRdb to about 2020). The protocol used for the library was the immunoSEQ multiplex PCR assay. In its TCRdb copy, this immuneACCESS table keeps in-frame sequences only and misses some clones. Where compared with another copy, unresolved V genes explain less than half of these, and the others have no known cause. The sample table records about 30,000 clones; 70% to 90% of these occur just once. The ten top clones hold over 0.4% of the sample. This specimen's time point label, interpreted: cycle 4 day 1 (C4D1), after five to seven weeks of nivolumab. All trial patients had relapsed after autologous stem cell transplantation, with cohorts A, B and C differing in prior brentuximab vedotin exposure. Magnetic negative selection with a Miltenyi CD4+ T cell isolation kit was used to purify CD4+ T cells from thawed PBMCs.

This specimen was CD4+ T cells from blood, taken before the fourth cycle of nivolumab. These receptors all stem from a human donor with classical Hodgkin lymphoma.

The rearrangement links TRBV18 to TRBJ2-3, with TRBD2 identical over 10 bases. The J segment lost 2 bases and the V segment lost 3 bases, leaving 5 bases of the junction unmatched. Germline CDR1 reads KGHSH; CDR2 reads LQKENI. CDR3 length: 16 amino acids. The CDR3 DNA sequence: TGTGCCAGCTCACCGGTAGCGGGAGGCCCCACAGATACGCAGTATTTT. Translated, it gives CASSPVAGGPTDTQYF.

The genes are TRBV5-1 and TRBJ2-1; D is possibly TRBD2 (6 bases). V was trimmed by 4 bases and J by 7 bases, leaving 15 bases between them. CDR1 and CDR2 from the germline V gene are SGHRS and YFSETQ. This CDR3 comprises 14 residues. CDR3 residues: CASSNTDYQNEQFF. The CDR3 DNA reads as TGCGCCAGCAGCAATACGGACTACCAGAATGAGCAGTTCTTC.

V and J are TRBV27 and TRBJ2-7; TRBD2 is a possible D gene (6 bases). V lost 3 bases, J lost 3 bases, and 18 bases lay in between. The CDR3 extends over 16 amino acids. Germline values: CDR1 MNHEY, CDR2 SMNVEV (reference sequence). CDR3 coding DNA: TGTGCCAGCAGTTTCGGAGGGCCCACAGGAGGCTACGAGCAGTACTTC. Amino acid sequence: CASSFGGPTGGYEQYF.

The rearrangement links TRBV5-6 to TRBJ2-1; D gene ambiguous. There are 12 residues in the CDR3. Germline V gives CDR1 SGHDT, CDR2 YYEEEE. Between the trimmed V and J ends, which lost 4 bases and 6 bases, there was a span of 8 bases. The chain's CDR3 is CASSRDFNEQFF. DNA for the CDR3: TGTGCCAGCAGCCGCGACTTCAATGAGCAGTTCTTC.

This clone has just one count. V and J are TRBV7-3 and TRBJ2-1, with 12 nucleotides matching TRBD2. V shed 4 bases and J 0 bases; nucleotides not matched to a gene: 13. CDR3 length: 20 amino acids. CDR1 is SGHTA and CDR2 is FQGTGA in the germline V gene. The DNA for the CDR3 is TGTGCCAGCAGCTCGGATGGGACTAGCGGGCGTCCCTTCTCCTACAATGAGCAGTTCTTC. Its protein product is CASSSDGTSGRPFSYNEQFF.

The CDR3, as DNA: TGTGCCAGCAGCTTGCGGGGGGATGCGCAGTATTTT. Translation gives CASSLRGDAQYF. The V and J genes are TRBV7-8 and TRBJ2-3; 8 bases agree with TRBD2. Unmatched junction bases numbered 3, after V lost 3 bases and J lost 10 bases. Germline CDR1 and CDR2: SGHVS and FQNEAQ. The CDR3 spans 12 residues.

The chain combines TRBV7-9 with TRBJ1-3, with D maybe TRBD1 (5 bases). The V end was cut by 4 bases, the J end by 4 bases, with 11 bases between. CDR1 and CDR2 from the germline V gene are SEHNR and FQNEAQ (reference sequence). This CDR3 is 14 amino acids long. The CDR3 nucleotides read TGTGCCAGCAGCTCAGGGATTCGCGGAAACACCATATATTTT. This translates into CASSSGIRGNTIYF.

The chain's CDR3 is CASSPQTSPGSYGYTF. CDR3 bases: TGTGCCAGCTCACCACAAACTTCTCCCGGGAGCTATGGCTACACCTTC. The chain links TRBV18 to TRBJ1-2, with D unresolved. V was shortened by 1 base and J by 4 bases, with 16 bases between the two germline ends. Germline V lookup: CDR1 KGHSH, CDR2 LQKENI. CDR3 length equals 16 residues.

The chain is built from TRBV6-5 and TRBJ2-7; D gene uncertain. This CDR3 has 13 amino acids. Trimming stripped 7 bases from V and 3 bases from J, with 13 bases between. Germline lookup yields CDR1 MNHEY and CDR2 SVGAGI. The CDR3 nucleotides are TGTGCCAGCACTAGAGGACCGAACTACGAGCAGTACTTC. Its protein product is CASTRGPNYEQYF.

This clone has a handful of counts. The gene calls are TRBV28 and TRBJ1-5; TRBD1 aligns across 7 bases. Germline loops: CDR1 MDHEN, CDR2 SYDVKM. The V and J ends lost 3 bases and 1 base, in that order; junction bases with no gene match: 3. This CDR3 region has 15 residues. CDR3 residues: CASSLWDRSNQPQHF. In nucleotides, the CDR3 is TGTGCCAGCAGTTTGTGGGACAGAAGCAATCAGCCCCAGCATTTT.

This chain uses TRBV5-6 with TRBJ1-2; the match to TRBD1 covers 7 bases. The CDR3 length is 14 residues. V lost 2 bases, J lost 5 bases, and 6 bases stayed unmatched. Germline V gives CDR1 SGHDT, CDR2 YYEEEE. CDR3 region: CASSFTDRDYGYTF. DNA for the CDR3: TGTGCCAGCAGCTTCACCGACAGGGATTATGGCTACACCTTC.

The rearrangement joins TRBV27 to TRBJ2-5; D call uncertain. This CDR3 spans 11 amino acids. The germline V gene encodes CDR1 MNHEY and CDR2 SMNVEV (reference sequence). V lost 6 bases to trimming and J lost 4 bases, with 6 bases between them. The CDR3 here is CASRRRETQYF. The CDR3 nucleotides are TGTGCCAGCAGAAGAAGAGAGACCCAGTACTTC.

The rearrangement joins TRBV11-2 to TRBJ1-4, with 7 bases identical to TRBD1. V was clipped by 1 base and J by 7 bases; unmatched bases: 9. Germline CDR1 reads SGHAT; CDR2 reads FQNNGV. This CDR3 is built from 16 residues. The CDR3 loop is CASSLVLGQFGEKLFF. The CDR3 DNA sequence: TGTGCCAGCAGCTTAGTCCTGGGACAGTTTGGTGAAAAACTGTTTTTT.

V and J are TRBV5-1 and TRBJ2-4; perhaps D is TRBD1 or TRBD2 (6 bases each). The CDR3 extends over 15 amino acids. Germline V gene data show CDR1 as SGHRS and CDR2 as YFSETQ. V was shortened by 1 base and J by 8 bases, with 16 bases between the two germline ends. CDR3: CASSLWGDTRDIQYF. The CDR3 DNA follows: TGCGCCAGCAGCTTGTGGGGGGACACCCGGGACATTCAGTACTTC.

This sequence joins TRBV20-1 and TRBJ2-7, with 7 bases fitting TRBD1. Germline-derived CDR1 and CDR2 are DFQATT and SNEGSKA (reference sequence). Trimming cost V 7 bases and J 6 bases; bases outside gene matches: 6. This CDR3 contains 11 residues. CDR3 in DNA: TGCAGTGTAAAGACAGGGAGCGAGCAGTACTTC. Amino acid sequence: CSVKTGSEQYF.

The CDR3 sequence is CASSVGQGLSYGYTF. The CDR3 DNA is TGTGCCAGCAGCGTAGGCCAGGGCCTTTCCTATGGCTACACCTTC. The rearrangement uses TRBV9 and TRBJ1-2; tentative D call: TRBD1 (5 bases). The CDR3 has 15 residues. Trimming cost V 0 bases and J 4 bases, with 13 bases left between them. Looked up from germline, CDR1 is SGDLS and CDR2 is YYNGEE. Supplemented by reference TRBV9 and TRBJ1-2, the full variable domain reads DSGVTQTPKHLITATGQRVTLRCSPRSGDLSVYWYQQSLDQGLQFLIQYYNGEERAKGNILERFSAQQFPDLHSELNLSSLELGDSALYFCASSVGQGLSYGYTFGSGTRLTVV.

This chain joins TRBV7-8 and TRBJ2-7; TRBD1 agrees at 9 bases. CDR3 length: 17 residues. Germline CDR1 is SGHVS and CDR2 is FQNEAQ. V shed 0 bases and J 2 bases; nucleotides not matched to a gene: 8. CDR3 loop: CASSLADPGTGTYEQYF. The CDR3 nucleotides are TGTGCCAGCAGCTTAGCGGACCCCGGGACAGGGACCTACGAGCAGTACTTC.

V is TRBV2 and J is TRBJ2-7, with D possibly being TRBD1 or TRBD2 (5 bases each). CDR1 and CDR2 (germline): SNHLY, FYNNEI. V gave up 7 bases and J gave up 3 bases, with 7 bases separating them. The CDR3 sequence is 11 residues long. The CDR3 spells CASIGGYEQYF. CDR3 bases: TGTGCCAGCATTGGGGGCTACGAGCAGTACTTC. The complete variable domain, with remaining parts taken from reference TRBV2 and TRBJ2-7, reads EPEVTQTPSHQVTQMGQEVILRCVPISNHLYFYWYRQILGQKVEFLVSFYNNEISEKSEIFDDQFSVERPDGSNFTLKIRSTKLEDSAMYFCASIGGYEQYFGPGTRLTVT.